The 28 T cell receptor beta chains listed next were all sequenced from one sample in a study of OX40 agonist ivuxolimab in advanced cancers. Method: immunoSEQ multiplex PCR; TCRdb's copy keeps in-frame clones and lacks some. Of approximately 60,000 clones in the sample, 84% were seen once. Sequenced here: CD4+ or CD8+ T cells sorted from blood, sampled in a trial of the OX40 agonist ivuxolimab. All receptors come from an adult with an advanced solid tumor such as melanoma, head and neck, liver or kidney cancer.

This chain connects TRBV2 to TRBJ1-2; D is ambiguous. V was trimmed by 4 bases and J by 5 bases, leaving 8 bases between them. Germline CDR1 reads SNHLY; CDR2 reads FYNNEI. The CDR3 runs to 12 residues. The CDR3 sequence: CASSGGSYGYTF. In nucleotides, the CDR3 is TGTGCCAGCAGTGGAGGGTCTTATGGCTACACCTTC. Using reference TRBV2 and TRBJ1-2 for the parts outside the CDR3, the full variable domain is EPEVTQTPSHQVTQMGQEVILRCVPISNHLYFYWYRQILGQKVEFLVSFYNNEISEKSEIFDDQFSVERPDGSNFTLKIRSTKLEDSAMYFCASSGGSYGYTFGSGTRLTVV.

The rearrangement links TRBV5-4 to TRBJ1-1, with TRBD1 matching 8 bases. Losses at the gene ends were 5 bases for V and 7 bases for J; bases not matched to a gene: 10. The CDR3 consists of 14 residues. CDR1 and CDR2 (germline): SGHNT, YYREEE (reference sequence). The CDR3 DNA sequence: TGTGCCAGCAGGTTTTCAGGGGGCCCTGTTGAAGCTTTCTTT. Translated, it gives CASRFSGGPVEAFF. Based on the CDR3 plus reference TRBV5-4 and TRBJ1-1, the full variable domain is ETGVTQSPTHLIKTRGQQVTLRCSSQSGHNTVSWYQQALGQGPQFIFQYYREEENGRGNFPPRFSGLQFPNYSSELNVNALELDDSALYLCASRFSGGPVEAFFGQGTRLTVV.

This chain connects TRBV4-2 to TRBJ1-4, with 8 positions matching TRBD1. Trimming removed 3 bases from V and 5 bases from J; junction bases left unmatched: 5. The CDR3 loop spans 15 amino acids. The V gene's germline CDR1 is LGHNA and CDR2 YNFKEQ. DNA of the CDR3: TGTGCCAGCAGCCATCGACAGGGGCAAAATGAAAAACTGTTTTTT. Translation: CASSHRQGQNEKLFF.

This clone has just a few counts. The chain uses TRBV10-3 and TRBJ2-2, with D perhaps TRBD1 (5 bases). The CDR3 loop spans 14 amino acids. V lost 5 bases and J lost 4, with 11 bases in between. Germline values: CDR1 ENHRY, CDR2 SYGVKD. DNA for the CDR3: TGTGCCATCAGTAGGGGCCCACCCACCGGGGAGCTGTTTTTT. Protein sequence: CAISRGPPTGELFF.

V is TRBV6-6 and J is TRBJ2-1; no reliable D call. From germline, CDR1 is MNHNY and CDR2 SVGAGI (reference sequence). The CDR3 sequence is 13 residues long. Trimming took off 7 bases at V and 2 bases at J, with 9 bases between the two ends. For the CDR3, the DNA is TGTGCCAGCACCTACCAAGCCTACAATGAGCAGTTCTTC. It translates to CASTYQAYNEQFF.

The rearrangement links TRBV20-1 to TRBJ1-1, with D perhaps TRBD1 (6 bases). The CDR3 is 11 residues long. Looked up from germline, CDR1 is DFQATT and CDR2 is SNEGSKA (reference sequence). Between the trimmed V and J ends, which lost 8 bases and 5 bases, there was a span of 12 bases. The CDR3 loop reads CSIEGGTEAFF. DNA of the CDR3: TGCAGTATAGAAGGGGGAACTGAAGCTTTCTTT.

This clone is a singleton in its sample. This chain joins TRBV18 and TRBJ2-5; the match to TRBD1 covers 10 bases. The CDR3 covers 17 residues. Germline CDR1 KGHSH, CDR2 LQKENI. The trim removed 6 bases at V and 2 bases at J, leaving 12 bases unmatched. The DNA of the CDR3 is TGTGCCAGCTCCCCATTGACCGGGACAGGGGTTCAAGAGACCCAGTACTTC. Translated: CASSPLTGTGVQETQYF.

Here the CDR3 reads CASSQDMASGYSYEQYF. CDR3 coding DNA: TGCGCCAGCAGCCAAGATATGGCTAGCGGGTACTCCTACGAGCAGTACTTC. This chain joins TRBV4-1 and TRBJ2-7; TRBD2 matches at 8 bases. J lost 0 bases, V lost 0 bases, and 7 bases had no gene match. Germline CDR1 MGHRA, CDR2 YSYEKL. The CDR3 contains 17 residues.

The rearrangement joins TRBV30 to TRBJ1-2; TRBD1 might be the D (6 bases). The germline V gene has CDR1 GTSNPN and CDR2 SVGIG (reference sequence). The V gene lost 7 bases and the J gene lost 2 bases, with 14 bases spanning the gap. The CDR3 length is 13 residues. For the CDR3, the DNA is TGTGCCTCTGGAAGGGGGTTGAACTATGGCTACACCTTC. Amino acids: CASGRGLNYGYTF.

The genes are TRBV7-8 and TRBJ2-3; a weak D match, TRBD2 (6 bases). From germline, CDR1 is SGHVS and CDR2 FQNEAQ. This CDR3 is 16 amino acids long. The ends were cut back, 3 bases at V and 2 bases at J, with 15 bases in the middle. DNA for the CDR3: TGTGCCAGCAGCTTTAGGAGACTAGGGACCACAGATACGCAGTATTTT. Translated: CASSFRRLGTTDTQYF.

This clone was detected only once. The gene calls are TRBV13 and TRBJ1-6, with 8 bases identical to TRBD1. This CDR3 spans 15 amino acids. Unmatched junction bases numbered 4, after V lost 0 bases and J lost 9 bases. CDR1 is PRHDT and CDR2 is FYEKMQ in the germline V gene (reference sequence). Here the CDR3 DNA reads TGTGCCAGCAGCTTAGGCGGGACAGGTCTTTCACCCCTCCACTTT. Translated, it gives CASSLGGTGLSPLHF.

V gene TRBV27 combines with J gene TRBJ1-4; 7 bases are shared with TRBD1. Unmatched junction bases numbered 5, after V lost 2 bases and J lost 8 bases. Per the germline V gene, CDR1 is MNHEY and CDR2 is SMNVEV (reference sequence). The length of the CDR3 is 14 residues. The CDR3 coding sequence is TGTGCCAGCAGTTTACAGGGGGAGGACGAAAAACTGTTTTTT. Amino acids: CASSLQGEDEKLFF.

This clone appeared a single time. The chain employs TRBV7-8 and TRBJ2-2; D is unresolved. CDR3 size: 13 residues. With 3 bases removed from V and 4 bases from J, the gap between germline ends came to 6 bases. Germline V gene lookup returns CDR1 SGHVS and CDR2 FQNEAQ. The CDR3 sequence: CASSFWGTGELFF. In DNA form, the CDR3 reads TGTGCCAGCAGCTTTTGGGGCACCGGGGAGCTGTTTTTT.

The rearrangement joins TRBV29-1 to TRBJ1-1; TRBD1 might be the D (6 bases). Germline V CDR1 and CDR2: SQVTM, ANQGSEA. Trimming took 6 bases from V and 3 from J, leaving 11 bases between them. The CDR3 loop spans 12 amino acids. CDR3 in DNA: TGCAGCGTGAGCAGGGGAGACACTGAAGCTTTCTTT. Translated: CSVSRGDTEAFF.

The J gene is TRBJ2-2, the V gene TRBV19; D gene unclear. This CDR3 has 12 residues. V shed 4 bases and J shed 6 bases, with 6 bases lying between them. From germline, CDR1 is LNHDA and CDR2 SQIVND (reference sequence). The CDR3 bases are TGTGCCAGTAGTACAGGTGCCGGGGAGCTGTTTTTT. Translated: CASSTGAGELFF.

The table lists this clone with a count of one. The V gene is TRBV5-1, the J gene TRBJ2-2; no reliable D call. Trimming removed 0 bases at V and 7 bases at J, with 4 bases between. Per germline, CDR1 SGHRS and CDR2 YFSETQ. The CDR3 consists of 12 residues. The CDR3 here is CASSLDGGELFF. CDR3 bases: TGCGCCAGCAGCTTGGATGGCGGGGAGCTGTTTTTT.

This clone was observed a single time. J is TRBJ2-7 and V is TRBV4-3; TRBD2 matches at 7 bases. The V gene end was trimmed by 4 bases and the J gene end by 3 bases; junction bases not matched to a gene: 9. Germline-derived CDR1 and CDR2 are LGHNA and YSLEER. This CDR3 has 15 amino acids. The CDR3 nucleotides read TGCGCCAGCAGCCTCGCGGGAGTTGCCATCTACGAGCAGTACTTC. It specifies CASSLAGVAIYEQYF.

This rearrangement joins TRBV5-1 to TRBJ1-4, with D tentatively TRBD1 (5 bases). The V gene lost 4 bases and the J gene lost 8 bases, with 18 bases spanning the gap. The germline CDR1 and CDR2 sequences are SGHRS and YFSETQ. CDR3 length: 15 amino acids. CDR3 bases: TGCGCCAGCAGCCGCCTCGGGGGGAGGGAAGAAAAACTGTTTTTT. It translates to CASSRLGGREEKLFF.

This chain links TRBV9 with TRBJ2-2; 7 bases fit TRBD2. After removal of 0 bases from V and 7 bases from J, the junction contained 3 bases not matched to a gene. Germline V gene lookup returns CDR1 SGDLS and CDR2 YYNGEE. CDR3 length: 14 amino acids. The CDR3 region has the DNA TGTGCCAGCAGCGTAGGGATAGCGGGCGGGGAGCTGTTTTTT. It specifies CASSVGIAGGELFF.

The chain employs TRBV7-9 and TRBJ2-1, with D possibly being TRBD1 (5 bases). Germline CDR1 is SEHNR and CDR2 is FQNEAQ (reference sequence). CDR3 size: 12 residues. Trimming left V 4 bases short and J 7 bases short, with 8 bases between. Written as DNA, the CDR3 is TGTGCCAGCAGCTCCCAGGGAAATGAGCAGTTCTTC. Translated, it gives CASSSQGNEQFF.

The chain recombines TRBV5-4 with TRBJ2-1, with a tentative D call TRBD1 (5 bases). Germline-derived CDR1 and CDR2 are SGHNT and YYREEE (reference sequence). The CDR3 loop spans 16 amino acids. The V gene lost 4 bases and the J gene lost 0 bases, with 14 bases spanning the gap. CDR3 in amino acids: CASSPRQIISYNEQFF. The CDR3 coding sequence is TGTGCCAGCAGCCCGCGACAGATTATCTCCTACAATGAGCAGTTCTTC. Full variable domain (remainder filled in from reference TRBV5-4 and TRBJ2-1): ETGVTQSPTHLIKTRGQQVTLRCSSQSGHNTVSWYQQALGQGPQFIFQYYREEENGRGNFPPRFSGLQFPNYSSELNVNALELDDSALYLCASSPRQIISYNEQFFGPGTRLTVL.

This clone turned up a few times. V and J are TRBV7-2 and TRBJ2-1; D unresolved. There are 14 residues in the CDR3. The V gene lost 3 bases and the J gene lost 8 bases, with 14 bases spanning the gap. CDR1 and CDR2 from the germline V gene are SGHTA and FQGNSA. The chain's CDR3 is CASSLRRASDEQFF. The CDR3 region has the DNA TGTGCCAGCAGCTTGAGACGGGCCTCCGATGAGCAGTTCTTC.

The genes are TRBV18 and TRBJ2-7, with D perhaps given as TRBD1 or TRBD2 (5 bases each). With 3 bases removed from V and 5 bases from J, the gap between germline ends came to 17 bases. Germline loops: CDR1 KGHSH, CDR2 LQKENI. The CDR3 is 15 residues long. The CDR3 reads CASSPAGTEMDEQYF. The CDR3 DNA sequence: TGTGCCAGCTCACCGGCCGGGACGGAAATGGACGAGCAGTACTTC.

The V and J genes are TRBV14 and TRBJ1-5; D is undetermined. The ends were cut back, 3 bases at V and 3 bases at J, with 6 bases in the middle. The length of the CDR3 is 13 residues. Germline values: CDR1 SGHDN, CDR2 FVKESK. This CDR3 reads CASSQSFNQPQHF. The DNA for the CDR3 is TGTGCCAGCAGCCAGTCTTTCAATCAGCCCCAGCATTTT.

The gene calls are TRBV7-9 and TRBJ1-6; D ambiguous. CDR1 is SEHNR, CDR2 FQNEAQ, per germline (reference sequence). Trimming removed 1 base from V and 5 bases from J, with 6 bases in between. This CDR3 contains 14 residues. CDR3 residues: CASSLGGDNSPLHF. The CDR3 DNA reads TGTGCCAGCAGCTTAGGAGGTGATAATTCACCCCTCCACTTT. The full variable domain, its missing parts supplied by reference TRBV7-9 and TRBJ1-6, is DTGVSQNPRHKITKRGQNVTFRCDPISEHNRLYWYRQTLGQGPEFLTYFQNEAQLEKSRLLSDRFSAERPKGSFSTLEIQRTEQGDSAMYLCASSLGGDNSPLHFGNGTRLTVT.

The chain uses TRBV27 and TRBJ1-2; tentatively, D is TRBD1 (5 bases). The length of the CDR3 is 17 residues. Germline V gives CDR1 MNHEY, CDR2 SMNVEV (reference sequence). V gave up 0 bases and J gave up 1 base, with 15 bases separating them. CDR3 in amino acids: CASSLSGGARFNYGYTF. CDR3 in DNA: TGTGCCAGCAGTTTATCGGGTGGGGCACGATTTAACTATGGCTACACCTTC.

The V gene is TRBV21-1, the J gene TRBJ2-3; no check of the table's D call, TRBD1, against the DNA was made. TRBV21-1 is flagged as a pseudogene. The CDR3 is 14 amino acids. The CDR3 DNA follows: TGTGCCAGCGCCCGCGGACAGGGGTTGGATACGCAGTATTTT. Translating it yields CASARGQGLDTQYF.

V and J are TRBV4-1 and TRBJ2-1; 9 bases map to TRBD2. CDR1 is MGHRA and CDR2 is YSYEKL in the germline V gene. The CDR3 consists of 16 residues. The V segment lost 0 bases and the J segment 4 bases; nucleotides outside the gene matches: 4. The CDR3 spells CASSQDEREVYNEQFF. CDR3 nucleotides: TGCGCCAGCAGCCAAGATGAGCGGGAGGTATACAATGAGCAGTTCTTC.